These T cell receptor beta chains were read from a single sample in a study of T-cell memory formation after mild COVID-19. Via MiXCR, TCRdb re-called the 5' RACE reads, giving one row per CDR3 protein. This sample has roughly 400,000 distinct CDR3 sequences, with about 16% found just once. Material for sequencing was PBMCs or a T cell subset sorted from them (not recorded which). All receptors come from a young man who had mild COVID-19 (a few samples of this study predate the infection). Cell type and time point are not known. Each CDR3 is given with its conserved first and last residue. The D gene is left open where the match is weak. Size is stated for part of the rows, as once, few or many counts, or as a class when the clone is expanded.

many | TRBJ1-6 | TRBV7-9 | - | CASSLEQYNSPLHF | TGTGCCAGCAGCTTAGAACAATATAATTCACCCCTCCACTTT
- | TRBJ2-7 | TRBV6-2/TRBV6-3 | TRBD1 | CASSYDPRQGDTYEQYF | TGTGCCAGCAGTTACGACCCGAGACAGGGGGATACCTACGAGCAGTACTTC
- | TRBJ2-7 | TRBV5-5 | - | CASSFAGHEQYF | TGTGCCAGCAGCTTCGCCGGCCACGAGCAGTACTTC
few | TRBJ2-3 | TRBV4-3 | - | CASSQDGPESRSGDTQYF | TGCGCCAGCAGCCAAGATGGGCCGGAAAGCAGGTCGGGGGATACGCAGTATTTT
few | TRBJ1-1 | TRBV7-2 | - | CASTAMNTEAFF | TGTGCCAGCACAGCCATGAACACTGAAGCTTTCTTT
- | TRBJ1-2 | TRBV9 | TRBD1 | CASSVTGTENYGYTF | TGTGCCAGCAGCGTAACGGGGACAGAGAACTATGGCTACACCTTC
few | TRBJ2-2 | TRBV5-4 | - | CASSPSQRSNTGELFF | TGTGCCAGCAGCCCTAGTCAGAGATCGAACACCGGGGAGCTGTTTTTT
few | TRBJ1-1 | TRBV7-2 | - | CASSLVSTGSSTEAFF | TGTGCCAGCAGCTTAGTTTCGACGGGGAGCAGCACTGAAGCTTTCTTT
- | TRBJ1-1 | TRBV7-3 | - | CASSLGGGWTEAFF | TGTGCCAGCAGCTTAGGAGGGGGTTGGACTGAAGCTTTCTTT
few | TRBJ2-2 | TRBV6-6 | TRBD1 | CATILTGSGTGELFF | TGTGCCACCATCTTGACAGGGTCCGGGACCGGGGAGCTGTTTTTT
- | TRBJ1-1 | TRBV10-3 | TRBD1 | CAISRGGFTEAFF | TGTGCCATCAGCAGGGGGGGGTTCACTGAAGCTTTCTTT
- | TRBJ2-1 | TRBV29-1 | TRBD1 | CSVTRVGQGDEQFF | TGCAGCGTTACCCGCGTAGGACAGGGGGATGAGCAGTTCTTC
few | TRBJ2-5 | TRBV7-2 | - | CASSYDRRLMVETQYF | TGTGCCAGCAGCTACGACCGACGACTGATGGTTGAGACCCAGTACTTC
many | TRBJ2-4 | TRBV3-1 | - | CASSSRQQGAKNIQYF | TGTGCCAGCAGCTCCAGACAACAGGGAGCCAAAAACATTCAGTACTTC
- | TRBJ1-6 | TRBV12-3/TRBV12-4 | - | CASSFQGPLGMALHF | TGTGCCAGCAGTTTCCAGGGACCGCTCGGGATGGCCCTCCACTTT
- | TRBJ1-4 | TRBV5-6 | - | CASSFYSEKLFF | TGTGCCAGCAGCTTTTATTCCGAAAAACTGTTTTTT
- | TRBJ2-1 | TRBV3-1 | - | CASSQDSTYFGNEQFF | TGTGCCAGCAGCCAAGATTCAACGTATTTCGGCAATGAGCAGTTCTTC
few | TRBJ2-7 | TRBV4-1 | - | CASSQDSHRPYEQYF | TGCGCCAGCAGCCAAGATAGTCACAGACCGTACGAGCAGTACTTC
few | TRBJ2-1 | TRBV3-1 | TRBD2 | CASSQDMASGEREQFF | TGTGCCAGCAGCCAAGATATGGCTAGCGGGGAGAGGGAGCAGTTCTTC
- | TRBJ1-2 | TRBV11-2 | TRBD1 | CASSSYKQGVGGYTF | TGTGCCAGCAGCTCGTATAAACAGGGGGTAGGGGGCTACACCTTC